Below are 16 T cell receptor beta chains sequenced from a single sample in a study of T-cell memory formation after mild COVID-19. TCRdb re-analysed the 5' RACE reads in MiXCR, keeping a single row per CDR3 protein. The table has around 310,000 distinct CDR3 sequences, 20% to 25% seen once. What was sequenced was PBMCs or a T cell subset sorted from them (not recorded which). These receptors came from a man between 18 and 29 years old who had mild COVID-19 (a few samples of this study predate the infection). Cell type and time point are not known.

This clonotype was seen a few times. This chain joins TRBV10-3 and TRBJ2-5; D remains unclear. The CDR3 length is 15 residues. Trimming removed 0 bases at V and 2 bases at J, with 10 bases between. Germline CDR1 and CDR2: ENHRY and SYGVKD. CDR3 sequence: CAISESIRAQETQYF. CDR3 coding DNA: TGTGCCATCAGTGAGTCGATTAGGGCTCAAGAGACCCAGTACTTC.

This clonotype has just a few counts. V is TRBV12-3 or TRBV12-4 and J is TRBJ2-5; 16 bases are shared with TRBD2. The junction had 3 bases not matched to a gene; V was cut back by 6 bases and J by 5 bases. The CDR3 is 15 amino acids. The CDR3: CASSMGLAGGETQYF. The CDR3 bases are TGTGCCAGCAGCATGGGACTAGCGGGGGGGGAGACCCAGTACTTC.

The rearrangement links TRBV29-1 to TRBJ2-2, with 8 bases lining up with TRBD2. V dropped 6 bases and J dropped 5; count of bases not matched to a gene: 8. This CDR3 contains 14 residues. Germline assignment: CDR1 SQVTM and CDR2 ANQGSEA. The CDR3 spells CSVGVAGYTGELFF. Here the CDR3 DNA reads TGCAGCGTGGGAGTAGCGGGATATACCGGGGAGCTGTTTTTT.

This clonotype was picked up a small number of times. One end of the junction fails to match germline, which may point to a read error. The chain recombines TRBV20-1 with TRBJ1-1; possible D gene TRBD1, 5 bases. The CDR3 contains 13 residues. The germline V gene encodes CDR1 DFQATT and CDR2 SNEGSKA (reference sequence). CDR3 DNA sequence: TGCAGTGCAAGAGTGAACGGGGGCACTGAAGCTTTCTTT. It yields the protein CSARVNGGTEAFF.

In its sample, this clonotype was seen a few times. The chain recombines TRBV4-1 with TRBJ2-4, with D maybe TRBD2 (5 bases). Germline V gene lookup returns CDR1 MGHRA and CDR2 YSYEKL. The CDR3 loop spans 14 amino acids. Trimming pared 1 base from V and 3 bases from J, leaving 7 bases between. The CDR3 sequence: CASSQGTYKNIQYF. In nucleotides, the CDR3 is TGCGCCAGCAGCCAAGGGACTTACAAAAACATTCAGTACTTC.

The rearrangement uses TRBV7-6 and TRBJ2-1, with TRBD2 identical over 15 bases. The CDR3 covers 19 residues. The germline V gene has CDR1 SGHVS and CDR2 FNYEAQ. J lost 1 base, V lost 0 bases, and 4 bases had no gene match. The CDR3: CASSLAGLAGGRSYNEQFF. For the CDR3, the DNA is TGTGCCAGCAGCTTAGCGGGACTAGCGGGGGGTCGATCCTACAATGAGCAGTTCTTC.

J is TRBJ2-5 and V is TRBV12-3 or TRBV12-4; 7 bases fit TRBD2. With V trimmed by 1 base and J by 12 bases, 11 bases remained unmatched. CDR3 length: 14 residues. CDR3 nucleotides: TGTGCCAGCAGTTTAGGCGTTGCGGCGGGGAGGGAGTACTTC. This gives the protein CASSLGVAAGREYF.

The rearrangement links TRBV20-1 to TRBJ2-5; D is tentatively TRBD1 or TRBD2 (7 bases each). This CDR3 comprises 15 residues. Between the trimmed V and J ends, which lost 6 bases and 7 bases, there was a span of 24 bases. CDR1 DFQATT and CDR2 SNEGSKA come from the germline V gene (reference sequence). CDR3 residues: CSAGGWGQRLSTQYF. CDR3 nucleotide sequence: TGCAGTGCCGGGGGGTGGGGACAGCGCCTATCGACCCAGTACTTC.

The chain couples TRBV18 to TRBJ2-1; TRBD1 agrees at 10 bases. The germline V gene encodes CDR1 KGHSH and CDR2 LQKENI. V lost 3 bases and J lost 10; bases outside the gene matches: 6. The CDR3 loop spans 14 amino acids. Here the CDR3 DNA reads TGTGCCAGCTCACCGGACAGGGGGTTTCGGGAGCAGTTCTTC. Translation: CASSPDRGFREQFF.

The J gene is TRBJ2-3, the V gene TRBV12-5, with D maybe TRBD2 (6 bases). The germline V gene encodes CDR1 LGHNT and CDR2 FRNRAP. The V and J ends lost 1 base and 0 bases respectively, with 14 bases between them. There are 17 residues in the CDR3. Written as DNA, the CDR3 is TGTGCTAGTGGTTTGGGGGCTAGCGCCCGGAGCACAGATACGCAGTATTTT. Amino acids: CASGLGASARSTDTQYF.

Only a few counts were recorded for this clonotype. The V call is TRBV12-3 or TRBV12-4, the J call TRBJ1-3; D remains unclear. Trimming took 1 base from V and 3 from J, leaving 10 bases between them. The CDR3 is 15 amino acids. The CDR3 DNA follows: TGTGCCAGCAGTTTAGGCGGGGAAGTTGGAAACACCATATATTTT. Translated: CASSLGGEVGNTIYF.

The chain couples TRBV25-1 to TRBJ1-5, with a tentative D call TRBD1 (5 bases). Trimming took 0 bases from V and 9 from J, leaving 18 bases between them. In germline, CDR1 is MGHDK, CDR2 SYGVNS. The CDR3 consists of 16 residues. CDR3 sequence (DNA): TGTGCCAGCAGTGAATATTCCCAGGGAAAATGTCGGCCCCAGCATTTT. This codes for CASSEYSQGKCRPQHF.

This clonotype has only a few counts. The chain couples TRBV7-2 to TRBJ1-5; D possibly corresponds to TRBD1 (6 bases). This CDR3 has 15 residues. Trimming left V 5 bases short and J 2 bases short, with 13 bases between. CDR1 SGHTA and CDR2 FQGNSA come from the germline V gene. CDR3 DNA sequence: TGTGCCAGCAGCGCCCGCACAGGGCGCAATCAGCCCCAGCATTTT. This encodes CASSARTGRNQPQHF.

The chain carries TRBV20-1 and TRBJ2-2; TRBD2 aligns across 8 bases. Trimming at V came to 6 bases and at J to 7 bases, leaving 10 bases not matched to a gene. The CDR3 extends over 14 amino acids. The V gene's germline CDR1 is DFQATT and CDR2 SNEGSKA (reference sequence). The CDR3 region is CSARPGGASGELFF. The CDR3 nucleotides read TGCAGTGCCAGACCCGGGGGGGCGAGCGGGGAGCTGTTTTTT.

The chain is built from TRBV24-1 and TRBJ2-1; TRBD1 aligns across 9 bases. The CDR3 totals 17 residues. CDR1 is KGHDR and CDR2 is SFDVKD in the germline V gene. The ends lost 4 bases at V and 8 bases at J; junction bases unmatched: 14. The CDR3 DNA reads TGTGCCACCAGTGACTACCCGGACGGGACAGGGAATTATGAGCAGTTCTTC. It encodes CATSDYPDGTGNYEQFF.

The chain recombines TRBV6-2 or TRBV6-3 with TRBJ2-3; weak D call: TRBD1 (6 bases). CDR1 MNHEY and CDR2 SVGEGT come from the germline V gene. CDR3 length equals 15 residues. V was cut by 7 bases and J by 4 bases, with 18 bases left in between. The CDR3 region has the DNA TGTGCCAGCACCCTTAGGACAGCCGCGTCAGATACGCAGTATTTT. Translation: CASTLRTAASDTQYF.